This note documents a single T cell receptor beta chain sequence. The specificity of this receptor is unknown. Its CDR3 holds 15 amino acids, cysteine through phenylalanine. Only the CDR3 region is kept as DNA, spanning 45 bases read in frame from base 1. The germline V gene yields SGHNT for CDR1 and YENEEA for CDR2. Trimming costs V 1 base and J 5 bases, and their ends lie 12 bases apart. The cohort consisted of hundreds of healthy bone marrow donors. All cohort members were sampled while nominally healthy, although unrecorded immune exposures were likely present. The donor was CMV seronegative and belonged to the group of several hundred seronegative cohort members. A peripheral blood sample was collected from each donor, and TCR beta sequencing was performed on peripheral blood mononuclear cells. Genomic DNA extraction from the blood cell samples was performed with the Qiagen DNeasy Blood Extraction Kit.

The data derive from a study of cytomegalovirus exposure and HLA in healthy donors (dated by TCRdb to 2016 to 2017). About the full investigation: According to an earlier analysis of 550 to 750 of the donors, about 170 million T cells yielded roughly 110 million unique TCR beta sequences and more than 250 Gb of sequence data. Roughly 300 gigabases of sequencing data and around 88 million unique TCR sequences made up an early release that covered 500 to 650 HLA-typed donors. Among the roughly 410 genotyped donors, more than 70% belonged to the genetic ancestry cluster associated with self-reported Caucasian donors. The aim of the study was to test whether cataloging public T cell receptors could identify signatures of past pathogen exposure. The T cell repertoires of under 700 subjects were profiled by immunosequencing and related to cytomegalovirus serostatus. A separate validation cohort of roughly 130 different subjects was used in addition to the approximately 700-subject first cohort. The study combined high-throughput TCR immunosequencing, statistical association of individual TCRs with disease status, and machine learning to predict cytomegalovirus infection status. To study patterns of TCR occurrence, a later analysis re-analyzed previously published TCR beta repertoires from 500 to 850 donors and added high-resolution HLA genotyping. In the later analysis, no new phenotypic data were used to find candidate immune exposures; instead, reliance was placed on TCR beta sequences and their occurrence across donors. To decide whether each TCR beta V gene segment behaved as functional or pseudogenic, an earlier analysis of several hundred of the donors relied on high-throughput TCR beta sequencing. Alongside the repertoire data, information on donor age, sex, ethnicity and CMV serostatus was compiled. A later genetic analysis took genome-wide SNP genotypes for about 55% of the 666 donors and used that subset as a discovery cohort. All discovery cohort repertoires had been generated using a single sequencing platform. HLA typing covered class I and class II loci at four-digit resolution. Typing coverage varied by locus: 629-630 donors for A, B, C, DRB1 and DQB1; more than 500 for DQA1; more than 600 for DPA1; 450 to 480 for DPB1. Five DR-DQ haplotypes were treated as single units for association and clustering because of strong linkage in the cohort. Among 300 to 450 genotyped donors of the cohort, an average of 235,054 unique TCR beta nucleotide sequences were sequenced per donor, roughly 18% of them non-productive. The research as a whole found: In the study, 150 to 200 TCR beta chains were listed as associated with cytomegalovirus. Because HLA typing was unavailable for some donors at each locus, only the typed subset was used in association tests. When HLA alleles, especially DR and DQ, strongly co-occurred, TCR associations were difficult to assign to individual alleles. The 87-base-pair reads could not distinguish some IMGT-functional V segments, including TRBV6-2 and TRBV6-3, so those segments were excluded. Presence/absence analyses assumed roughly uniform sequencing depth across donors, an assumption that may not hold. It was suggested by the authors that the approach could potentially be generalized to other disease states and immunological phenotypes. Most TCR sequences were observed very rarely across donors, whereas some public TCRs were present in many individuals. Compared with equally common non-associated chains, HLA-associated TCR beta chains in a later analysis were more clonally expanded and had lower generation probabilities. The only immune exposure information available for the cohort was CMV serostatus. Compared with the 666-donor mean, donors in an Asian-associated ancestry cluster had fewer N-insertions in productive TCRs, according to a later genetic analysis. A cluster of highly shared sequence variants was judged likely to represent a technical artifact of the sequencing pipeline. The cohort was sequenced for TCR beta chains only, and without alpha or paired-chain data the features that could be detected were limited. In an earlier analysis of 587 of the donors, most TCR beta V segments were observed in productive rearrangements about 87% or about 30% of the time, broadly matching IMGT annotations. The classifier was reported to diagnose cytomegalovirus status with high specificity and sensitivity in both the original and validation cohorts. An association between a missense DCLRE1C variant and V-gene and J-gene trimming of TCR beta chains was found in a later genetic analysis and replicated in an independent cohort. Three of the identified cytomegalovirus-associated TCR beta chains were confirmed in vitro to be specific for cytomegalovirus antigens. A further reported finding was that TCR beta sequences accurately predicted the HLA-A and HLA-B alleles for most subjects in the first cohort. Because counts were too low, about 18 rarely observed V segments, including chromosome 9 orphons, were excluded from the earlier analysis of 587 of the donors. Correlated functional status among segregating V segments might reflect linkage disequilibrium, but an unknown experimental factor could not be ruled out. In a later analysis, most CMV-associated TCR beta chains were found to appear HLA-restricted, with HLA associations seemingly driven largely by CMV exposure. In a later analysis, several top co-occurrence clusters were reported to appear linked to parvovirus B19, influenza, CMV and Epstein-Barr virus. In a later analysis, more than 15,000 TCR beta sequences were associated with specific HLA alleles at a false discovery rate of 0.05. In a later analysis, TCR association rates were found to vary across HLA loci, with the most associated TCRs seen for DRB1 alleles and the fewest for HLA-C alleles.

Library creation used the immunoSEQ multiplex PCR assay. For the multiplex PCR, a mixture combining 60 forward primers for TCR Vbeta segments and 13 reverse primers for TCR Jbeta segments was used. A multiplex PCR assay on genomic DNA amplified the CDR3 region of rearranged TCR beta genes. The Illumina HiSeq System was used to sequence the amplified TCR beta libraries as 87-base-pair reads. The authors processed their data as follows. Across the 600 to 700 repertoires, a later analysis counted 80 million or so unique TCR beta chains, roughly 11 million of which were shared by at least two donors. Raw reads were error-corrected and collapsed into unique sequences by a nearest-neighbor algorithm in which closely related sequences were merged to remove PCR and sequencing errors. To assign V, D and J gene segments, CDR3 sequences were aligned to IMGT reference sequences. Each retained sequence needed at least a six-nucleotide match to both a V gene segment and a J gene segment. A rearrangement was called productive if the CDR3 had no stop codons and remained in frame with V and J, and every other rearrangement was called non-productive. CDR3 was defined according to IMGT convention as the region running from the second conserved V-encoded cysteine to the conserved J-encoded phenylalanine. The earlier analysis of 500 to 750 of the donors excluded any sequence lacking an unambiguous match to a single V gene segment. In an earlier analysis of approximately 590 of the donors, V segments were called functional above 56.7% productive rearrangements and were called segregating when the between-donor standard deviation exceeded 5%. A statistical classification framework was built to diagnose cytomegalovirus status from the catalog of TCR beta chain sequences. In a later analysis, V and J genes were assigned by comparing TCR nucleotide sequences against IMGT/GENE-DB human TR gene sequences. Using the TCRdist pipeline, a later analysis assigned CDR3 sequences along with most-parsimonious VDJ recombination scenarios. In a later analysis, each TCR beta chain was defined by its CDR3 amino acid sequence together with its V-gene family, and reads without a unique V-gene family were excluded. To address suspected cross-contamination and a sequencing artifact, a later analysis removed a few hundred highly shared, low-generation-probability nucleotide sequences. For each public chain, a later analysis derived a clonal expansion index from normalized ranks of inferred template counts within each repertoire. Generation probabilities in a later analysis came from a VDJ recombination model fitted to out-of-frame rearrangements, and those results were checked against IGoR. In a later analysis, hypergeometric tests were used to score TCR-TCR, TCR-HLA and TCR-CMV co-occurrence, with a repertoire-size bias correction applied to TCR pairs. False discovery rates were estimated in a later analysis by permuting HLA or CMV assignments 20 times. In a later analysis, co-occurring TCRs were grouped with DBSCAN, and TCRdist sequence similarity was added when clustering was performed within HLA-allele-positive subsets. Repertoires with fewer than 30,000 or more than 120,000 public chains were left out of co-occurrence clustering, as were about five repertoires with anomalous nucleotide sharing. TCRdb obtained this table from immuneACCESS and retained in-frame rearrangements with V and J assigned. These tables miss some clones; where compared with another copy, unresolved V genes account for less than half of the shortfall, and the remainder is unexplained. The V and J calls and clone size were taken over from that table, and D and trimming were inferred from the DNA. The table kept for this sample lists about 130,000 clones. The biggest ten clones account for about 2.3% of the sample.

The chain links TRBV11-3 with TRBJ2-1, with TRBD1 tentatively as D gene (6 bases match). This TCR was sampled from a man aged 35 to 55 in good health and CMV-seronegative. Material for sequencing was PBMCs. The CDR3 is CASSLVLQGHNEQFF. The DNA sequence is TGTGCCAGCAGCTTAGTTTTACAGGGTCACAATGAGCAGTTCTTC.